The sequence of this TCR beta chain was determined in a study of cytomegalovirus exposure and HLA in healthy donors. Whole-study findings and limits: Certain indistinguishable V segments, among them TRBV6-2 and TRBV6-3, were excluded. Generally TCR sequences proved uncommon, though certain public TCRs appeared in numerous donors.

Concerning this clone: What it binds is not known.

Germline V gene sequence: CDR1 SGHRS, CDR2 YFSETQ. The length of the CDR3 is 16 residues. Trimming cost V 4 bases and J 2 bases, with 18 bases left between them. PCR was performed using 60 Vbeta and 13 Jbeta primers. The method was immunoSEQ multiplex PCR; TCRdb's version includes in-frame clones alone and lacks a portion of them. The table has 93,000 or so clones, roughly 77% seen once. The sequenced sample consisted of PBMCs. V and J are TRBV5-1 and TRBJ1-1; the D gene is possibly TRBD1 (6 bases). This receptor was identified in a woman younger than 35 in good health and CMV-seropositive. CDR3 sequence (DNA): TGCGCCAGCAGCCCGACAGGAGTACGGGGTAACACTGAAGCTTTCTTT. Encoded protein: CASSPTGVRGNTEAFF.